A single sample gave rise to the 6 T cell receptor beta chains below, sequenced in a study of cytomegalovirus exposure and HLA in healthy donors. Use of 60 Vbeta and 13 Jbeta primers characterized the PCR. The repertoire was sequenced with immunoSEQ multiplex PCR; TCRdb's copy has only in-frame clones and lacks some. The sample gives about 150,000 clones, just under 70% of which show up once; approximately 4.2% is in the top ten. Sequencing was done on a sample of PBMCs. The receptors here all came from a man between 60 and 70 years old in good health and CMV-seronegative.

The chain employs TRBV19 and TRBJ1-3; a possible D gene is TRBD1 (5 bases). V was trimmed by 5 bases and J by 2 bases, leaving 10 bases between them. Germline assignment: CDR1 LNHDA and CDR2 SQIVND (reference sequence). This CDR3 contains 14 residues. The DNA of the CDR3 is TGTGCCAGTAGTTCTCCGGGGGCTGGAAACACCATATATTTT. Translation gives CASSSPGAGNTIYF. Drawing the rest from reference TRBV19 and TRBJ1-3, the complete variable domain is DGGITQSPKYLFRKEGQNVTLSCEQNLNHDAMYWYRQDPGQGLRLIYYSQIVNDFQKGDIAEGYSVSREKKESFPLTVTSAQKNPTAFYLCASSSPGAGNTIYFGEGSWLTVV.

CDR3 sequence (DNA): TGTGCCAGCAGTGATCCGCGCTATGGCTACACCTTC. Its translation is CASSDPRYGYTF. The rearrangement links TRBV2 to TRBJ1-2; no reliable D call. The CDR3 spans 12 residues. Trimming removed 3 bases at V and 4 bases at J, with 6 bases between. Germline V CDR1 and CDR2: SNHLY, FYNNEI. Full variable domain (missing parts from reference TRBV2 and TRBJ1-2): EPEVTQTPSHQVTQMGQEVILRCVPISNHLYFYWYRQILGQKVEFLVSFYNNEISEKSEIFDDQFSVERPDGSNFTLKIRSTKLEDSAMYFCASSDPRYGYTFGSGTRLTVV.

Only a few counts were recorded for this clone. The chain is built from TRBV11-3 and TRBJ2-2; D not resolved. CDR1 is SGHNT, CDR2 YENEEA, per germline. The CDR3 is 12 amino acids. Trimming cost V 2 bases and J 9 bases, with 7 bases left between them. CDR3 region: CASSLQQRELFF. The CDR3 region has the DNA TGTGCCAGCAGCTTACAACAGAGGGAGCTGTTTTTT.

V gene TRBV7-2 combines with J gene TRBJ1-1; D is unclear. Germline V gene data show CDR1 as SGHTA and CDR2 as FQGNSA. The CDR3 consists of 14 residues. V lost 5 bases and J 1 base, leaving 11 bases between the germline ends. The CDR3 here is CASSEGGRNTEAFF. In DNA form, the CDR3 reads TGTGCCAGCAGCGAGGGAGGGCGGAACACTGAAGCTTTCTTT.

A remark on this clone: This may come from a read error, since a much larger clone is one base off. The chain employs TRBV28 and TRBJ1-1, with D perhaps matching TRBD1 (5 bases). In germline, CDR1 is MDHEN, CDR2 SYDVKM. This CDR3 is 14 amino acids long. V was trimmed by 0 bases and J by 1 base, leaving 6 bases between them. The chain's CDR3 is CASSLWQGNTEAFF. The CDR3 DNA sequence: TGTGCCAGCAGTTTATGGCAGGGGAACACTGAAGCTTTCTTT. The full variable domain, completed using reference TRBV28 and TRBJ1-1, is DVKVTQSSRYLVKRTGEKVFLECVQDMDHENMFWYRQDPGLGLRLIYFSYDVKMKEKGDIPEGYSVSREKKERFSLILESASTNQTSMYLCASSLWQGNTEAFFGQGTRLTVV.

V and J are TRBV2 and TRBJ1-3; tentatively, D is TRBD1 (5 bases). Per the germline V gene, CDR1 is SNHLY and CDR2 is FYNNEI. This CDR3 comprises 15 residues. Between the trimmed V and J ends, which lost 6 bases and 0 bases, there was a span of 12 bases. The DNA for the CDR3 is TGTGCCAGCAGCCAGGACATCAGCTCTGGAAACACCATATATTTT. This sequence encodes CASSQDISSGNTIYF.